This is a list of T cell receptor beta chains from one sample in a study of control samples from healthy donors and cancer patients. Method: immunoSEQ multiplex PCR; TCRdb's copy keeps in-frame clones and lacks some. The data contain around 120,000 clones, over 85% of them seen just once; the ten biggest clones take up roughly 2.6%. The source material was blood. These receptor sequences come from a young man in good health. Both conserved end residues are part of each CDR3. The order of the fields is J gene, V gene, D gene, clone size, CDR3 DNA, CDR3 protein. A D gene is named only where the DNA matches it firmly. Not all rows give a size; the values are once, few, many and, for expanded clones, a class.

>TRBJ2-3|TRBV7-3|-|-
TGTGCCAGCAGCCCACAAATCGCGGCTAGCACAGATACGCAGTATTTT
CASSPQIAASTDTQYF
>TRBJ1-3|TRBV18|-|-
TGTGCCAGCTCACCCAAAGGGCCCCAGAGCTCTGGAAACACCATATATTTT
CASSPKGPQSSGNTIYF
>TRBJ1-6|TRBV27|-|-
TGTGCCAGCACCCCGCAGGGCGGTTCACCCCTCCACTTT
CASTPQGGSPLHF
>TRBJ2-1|TRBV7-6|-|once
TGTGCCAGCAGCTCCGGGACGGCCCGCTACAATGAGCAGTTCTTC
CASSSGTARYNEQFF
>TRBJ1-2|TRBV7-8|TRBD1|-
TGTGCCAGCAGCGACGGGACAGGGAACTATGGCTACACCTTC
CASSDGTGNYGYTF
>TRBJ2-3|TRBV6-1|-|-
TGTGCCAGCAGTGAAGAAGGAGGAGCGGCCTATACGCAGTATTTT
CASSEEGGAAYTQYF
>TRBJ1-1|TRBV9|-|-
TGTGCCAGCAGTTACAGCAACACTGAAGCTTTCTTT
CASSYSNTEAFF
>TRBJ1-4|TRBV9|TRBD1|few
TGTGCCAGCAGCCCCTTTCCGACAGGGTTGAATGAAAAACTGTTTTTT
CASSPFPTGLNEKLFF
>TRBJ2-1|TRBV9|TRBD2|-
TGTGCCAGCAGCGCAGACCCCAGTCGGGGCGGGGGGGCTCGGTCAAATGAGCAGTTCTTC
CASSADPSRGGGARSNEQFF
>TRBJ2-7|TRBV28|TRBD2|-
TGTGCCAGCAGTTACGGGGGGGTTTTTCTCGAGCAGTACTTC
CASSYGGVFLEQYF
>TRBJ1-1|TRBV5-1|-|-
TGCGCCAGCAGCTTGCTCCAGACCTCCACTGAAGCTTTCTTT
CASSLLQTSTEAFF
>TRBJ2-2|TRBV6-6|-|-
TGTGCCAGCAGCCAGGACGGCTACGCGAACACCGGGGAGCTGTTTTTT
CASSQDGYANTGELFF
>TRBJ1-2|TRBV4-1|-|-
TGCGCCAGCAGCCATCGCGGACCGGCCTCAGGAAACTATGGCTACACCTTC
CASSHRGPASGNYGYTF
>TRBJ1-2|TRBV28|-|-
TGTGCCAGCAGTTTTTCCGGACGGACAAACTATGGCTACACCTTC
CASSFSGRTNYGYTF
>TRBJ1-4|TRBV27|-|-
TGTGCCAGCAGGGATACTTGGGAAAAACTGTTTTTT
CASRDTWEKLFF
>TRBJ1-2|TRBV19|-|-
TGTGCCAGTAGTACCAGACAGGCTAACTATGGCTACACCTTC
CASSTRQANYGYTF
>TRBJ1-2|TRBV18|-|once
TGTGCCAGCCTGGGGGGGTCGGACTATGGCTACACCTTC
CASLGGSDYGYTF
>TRBJ2-6|TRBV24-1|TRBD1|once
TGTGCCACCAGTGACCCCCCAGGACAGGGATTCGCCGGGGCCAACGTCCTGACTTTC
CATSDPPGQGFAGANVLTF
>TRBJ2-1|TRBV5-1|TRBD2|once
TGCGCCAGCAGCCCGGCTAGCGGGGGAAATGAGCAGTTCTTC
CASSPASGGNEQFF
>TRBJ2-1|TRBV10-3|TRBD2|-
TGTGCCATCAGATCGACTAGCGGGGGGCTTAGCTCCTACAATGAGCAGTTCTTC
CAIRSTSGGLSSYNEQFF
>TRBJ1-1|TRBV18|-|-
TGTGCCAGCTCACCACTCGCGGCGATGAACACTGAAGCTTTCTTT
CASSPLAAMNTEAFF
>TRBJ1-1|TRBV5-1|TRBD1|-
TGCGCCAGCAGCACTAATACTGGGACAGTCCAAGCTTTCTTT
CASSTNTGTVQAFF
>TRBJ1-5|TRBV7-2|-|-
TGTGCCAGCAGCCCGTTCAATCAGCCCCAGCATTTT
CASSPFNQPQHF
>TRBJ2-3|TRBV7-9|-|-
TGTGCCAGCAGCTTAGAGGGGAGCACAGATACGCAGTATTTT
CASSLEGSTDTQYF
>TRBJ1-1|TRBV7-9|-|-
TGTGCCAGCAGCTTAGGAACGGGAGGGGAGAACACTGAAGCTTTCTTT
CASSLGTGGENTEAFF
>TRBJ2-7|TRBV3-1/TRBV3-2|-|-
TGTGCCAGCAGCCTCCTTATGAGGGGGGGAGAGCAGTACTTC
CASSLLMRGGEQYF
>TRBJ1-2|TRBV4-2|-|-
TGTGCCAGCAGCCAAGAGAAAGGGGCGGACTATGGCTACACCTTC
CASSQEKGADYGYTF
>TRBJ2-5|TRBV7-9|-|-
TGTGCCAGCAGCTTATCCAGTCGGAGCCAAGAGACCCAGTACTTC
CASSLSSRSQETQYF
>TRBJ2-5|TRBV4-1|-|-
TGCGCCAGCAGCCAAGGTGCGGGGGCAGGGGAGACCCAGTACTTC
CASSQGAGAGETQYF
>TRBJ1-3|TRBV7-9|-|-
TGTGCCAGCAGCTTAGGTTCAAACACCATATATTTT
CASSLGSNTIYF
>TRBJ2-1|TRBV7-9|-|-
TGTGCCAGCAGCCCCGAGCGGACCTTAAGCTCCTACAATGAGCAGTTCTTC
CASSPERTLSSYNEQFF
>TRBJ2-1|TRBV19|-|-
TGTGCCAGTAGTATAGGGCCAGGCAATGAGCAGTTCTTC
CASSIGPGNEQFF